The clone carrying this T cell receptor beta chain was observed at least ten times. The antigen is undetermined. This sample is drawn from a study of metastatic and nonmetastatic thyroid tumors. About the study: Malignant and benign thyroid patients had repertoires compared in peripheral blood and tumor or nodule tissue.

Each patient went into thyroid surgery without having received any treatment. In the study's own analysis: Clinicopathological groups differed in CDR3, with these differences serving to build a distant-metastasis classifier for papillary thyroid cancer. TCRdb ran MiXCR on the PCR reads. None of the V and J calls come from the authors' own analysis; TCRdb made them. Altogether about 92,000 clones are present, more than 12% being singletons, with the ten largest covering roughly 3.9%. CDR1 and CDR2 (germline): SGHVS, FNYEAQ. The CDR3 has 15 amino acids. Losses at the gene ends were 1 base for V and 2 bases for J; bases not matched to a gene: 4. Findings of the study overall: Benign nodules were reported to have significantly lower TCR beta diversity than malignant thyroid tumors, in blood and tumor.

The chain uses TRBV7-6 and TRBJ2-7; TRBD1 aligns across 8 bases. The receptor was derived from a female donor with papillary thyroid cancer or a benign thyroid nodule (not recorded which). Some clones in this sample may be carry-over from other donors' samples. The material sequenced was blood. The CDR3 here is CASSLGTGNTYEQYF. DNA of the CDR3: TGTGCCAGCAGCTTAGGGACAGGGAACACCTACGAGCAGTACTTC.